Listed below are T cell receptor beta chains from one sample, sequenced in a study of T cells in Graves' hyperthyroidism and ophthalmopathy. TCRdb itself ran the multiplex PCR reads through MiXCR, one entry per CDR3 protein. This repertoire shows some 600,000 distinct CDR3 sequences, about 14% found once; its top ten account for almost 6%. The sample consisted of blood. These receptors came from a woman aged 25 to 39 with Graves' hyperthyroidism that later progressed to Graves' ophthalmopathy. Each CDR3 is given with its conserved first and last residue. A D gene is named only where the DNA matches it firmly. A row's size may be missing; if present it is once, few, many or a size class.

many	TRBV10-3	TRBJ2-7	TRBD2	13	CATGLSDSYEQYF
NA	TRBV5-1	TRBJ2-5	TRBD1	15	CASSLTGGLKETHYF
NA	TRBV7-2	TRBJ1-4	TRBD1	15	CASSSPGTGGAQLSF
many	TRBV19	TRBJ2-1	NA	15	CASSFPGHSYNEQFF
many	TRBV7-8	TRBJ2-1	TRBD1	15	CASSTRTGVEDEQFF
few	TRBV7-6	TRBJ2-1	TRBD1	16	CASSSQGQGAYNEQFF
NA	TRBV7-8	TRBJ2-1	NA	15	CASSLVPDPYNEQFF
many	TRBV20-1	TRBJ2-1	TRBD2	14	CSVAGTSGSYEQFF
few	TRBV27	TRBJ2-5	TRBD2	15	CASSLGASGQETQYF
many	TRBV15	TRBJ1-4	NA	17	CATSREQGRGYEEKLFF
many	TRBV19	TRBJ1-1	TRBD1	15	CASSPTGGMNTEAFF
NA	TRBV7-2	TRBJ2-1	NA	12	CASSLIVNEQFF
NA	TRBV6-9	TRBJ1-5	NA	17	CASSYAAGQASNQPRHF
NA	TRBV28	TRBJ2-3	TRBD2	16	CASRPLAGGPGDTQYF
few	TRBV12-3/TRBV12-4	TRBJ2-3	TRBD2	15	CASTLGGAFTDTQYF
many	TRBV12-3/TRBV12-4	TRBJ1-3	NA	12	CASSLASRTIYF
NA	TRBV20-1	TRBJ2-5	NA	13	CSAWGGNGETQYF
many	TRBV29-1	TRBJ1-1	NA	10	CSAADSEAFF
few	TRBV20-1	TRBJ2-7	TRBD1	15	CSARKGATGLNEQYF
many	TRBV10-3	TRBJ2-5	TRBD2	14	CAIRTSGSQETQYF
many	TRBV28	TRBJ1-1	TRBD1	17	CASRRPGQGAIETEAFF
NA	TRBV19	TRBJ1-1	NA	14	CASSPTTGGTEAFF
NA	TRBV6-1	TRBJ2-7	NA	14	CASSPRRGHYEQYF
few	TRBV28	TRBJ1-2	NA	12	CASNLLNYGYTF
many	TRBV9	TRBJ2-1	TRBD2	16	CASSVELAGVFDEQFF
NA	TRBV4-2	TRBJ2-7	NA	15	CASSQGRDRAYEQYF
many	TRBV6-2/TRBV6-3	TRBJ1-1	NA	16	CASSTLGDIPNTEAFF
few	TRBV5-1	TRBJ2-4	NA	14	CASSLDGGGNIQYF
many	TRBV28	TRBJ1-5	NA	12	CLSSGRNQPQHF
few	TRBV6-2/TRBV6-3	TRBJ1-1	NA	12	CASSLRTAEAFF
many	TRBV11-3	TRBJ1-1	NA	16	CASSFPTGIDPTEAFF
many	TRBV20-1	TRBJ2-1	TRBD2	14	CSTPSREGQVEQFF
many	TRBV3-1	TRBJ2-2	TRBD1	13	CASSFGQGSVLFF
NA	TRBV3-1	TRBJ1-2	NA	15	CASSQEFPENYGYTF
many	TRBV11-2	TRBJ1-3	TRBD1	17	CASSLEDRGAAGNTIYF
many	TRBV28	TRBJ2-1	TRBD1	16	CASSSPNRGLYNEQFF
many	TRBV30	TRBJ2-1	NA	12	CAWSPGSNEQFF
NA	TRBV5-5	TRBJ1-3	TRBD1	15	CASSFGTVAGNTIYF
many	TRBV12-3/TRBV12-4	TRBJ1-1	NA	13	CASSSEEGTEAFF
many	TRBV20-1	TRBJ2-7	NA	14	CSARKEGYSYEQYF
many	TRBV20-1	TRBJ1-6	NA	14	CSARVEGGNSPLHF
many	TRBV6-2/TRBV6-3	TRBJ1-1	TRBD1	20	CASSYTRGRRDRGMNTEAFF
NA	TRBV2	TRBJ2-1	TRBD1	20	CASRPSRAGGDSRSYDEQFF
many	TRBV12-5	TRBJ2-7	NA	14	CASGPSRSSYEQYF
NA	TRBV24-1	TRBJ2-1	NA	16	CATSDISSRSYNEQFF
many	TRBV12-3/TRBV12-4	TRBJ1-1	TRBD1	14	CASSLRTGVAEAFF